This TCR beta chain came from a study of early T cells in non-severe SARS-CoV-2 infection. Each CDR3 protein is one row after TCRdb ran MiXCR on the 5' RACE reads. The sample contains 65,000 to 85,000 distinct CDR3 sequences, approximately 9.1% of which appear only once. The CDR3 spans 16 residues. The germline CDR1 and CDR2 sequences are SGHTA and FQGNSA. J gave up 5 bases and V 5 bases, and 9 bases lay outside the gene matches. This clonotype was found many times. V gene TRBV7-2 combines with J gene TRBJ2-1; 10 nucleotides match TRBD2. The receptor was derived from an adult who was a healthcare worker with PCR-confirmed SARS-CoV-2 infection or an uninfected control (not recorded which). Here the sequenced sample was whole blood, taken at baseline. The CDR3 here is CASSLGPLAGNNEQFF. The CDR3 DNA reads as TGTGCCAGCAGCCTAGGCCCACTAGCGGGAAACAATGAGCAGTTCTTC.